This T cell receptor beta chain derives from a study of shared T cell receptors in the human thymus. Sequencing was performed with immunoSEQ multiplex PCR; in TCRdb, only in-frame clones are kept and a portion is missing. Here the sample spans 700,000 or so clones, 80% to 90% being singletons. Germline CDR1 reads MGHRA; CDR2 reads YSYEKL. The V and J ends lost 0 bases and 3 bases respectively, with 15 bases between them. The CDR3 spans 16 residues. The table lists this clone with a count of one. These sequences were also reported in another study, on human thymus T cells. According to that study: Related research described strongly overlapping thymic repertoires in unrelated people.

This clonotype was sampled from a girl younger than two with a congenital heart defect. Sequencing was done on a sample of thymocytes. This rearrangement joins TRBV4-1 to TRBJ2-7, with a tentative D call TRBD2 (5 bases). The CDR3 sequence is CASSQETTESHYEQYF. CDR3 coding DNA: TGCGCCAGCAGCCAAGAGACTACAGAATCTCACTACGAGCAGTACTTC.